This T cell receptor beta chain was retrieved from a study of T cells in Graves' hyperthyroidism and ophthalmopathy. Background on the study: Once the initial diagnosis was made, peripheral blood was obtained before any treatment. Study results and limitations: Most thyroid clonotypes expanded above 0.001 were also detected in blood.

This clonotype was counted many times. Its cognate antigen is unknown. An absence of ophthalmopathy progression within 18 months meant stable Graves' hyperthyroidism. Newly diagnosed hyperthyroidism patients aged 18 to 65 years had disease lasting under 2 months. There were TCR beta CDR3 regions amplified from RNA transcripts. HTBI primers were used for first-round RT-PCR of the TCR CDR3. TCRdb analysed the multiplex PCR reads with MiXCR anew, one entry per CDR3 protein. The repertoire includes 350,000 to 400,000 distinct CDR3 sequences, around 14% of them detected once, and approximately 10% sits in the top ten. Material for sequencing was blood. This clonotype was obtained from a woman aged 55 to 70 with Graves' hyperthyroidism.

This CDR3 reads CASSFVGEARGYTF. CDR3 nucleotide sequence: TGTGCCAGCAGTTTTGTGGGGGAGGCGCGCGGCTACACCTTC. This chain uses TRBV12-3 or TRBV12-4 with TRBJ1-2; D possibly corresponds to TRBD1 (5 bases). The CDR3 spans 14 residues. Trimming removed 3 bases at V and 8 bases at J, with 16 bases between.